This entry lists 26 T cell receptor beta chains sequenced from one sample in a study of T cell repertoires in aging, cancer and after chemotherapy (dated by TCRdb to the late 2010s). Genomic DNA extracted from peripheral blood, rather than sorted cells or RNA, was used as the source for amplification of TCR beta rearrangements. TCRdb records Illumina MiSeq as the sequencer. Using a mixed TRB-A/B primer pool, multiplex touch-down PCR amplified rearranged TRB sequences covering the V, D and J segments. TCRdb reprocessing: public reads trimmed at Q25 with fastp, clones called with MiXCR, in-frame beta chains kept. All rows with the same CDR3 protein become a single entry with the most common DNA and genes. Present in this sample are about 10,000 distinct CDR3 sequences, about 22% of which were seen just once. The ten largest clones represent about 13% of the sample. Sequencing was carried out using blood. The receptors here all came from a human donor with a blood cancer. The donor label of this sample is uncertain.

This clonotype was detected a few times. The gene calls are TRBV12-3 or TRBV12-4 and TRBJ2-2; D is unclear. The CDR3 covers 13 residues. V lost 3 bases to trimming and J lost 4 bases, with 6 bases between them. The CDR3: CASSLVPTGELFF. CDR3 sequence (DNA): TGTGCCAGCAGTTTGGTTCCCACCGGGGAGCTGTTTTTT.

A few counts support this clonotype. The chain carries TRBV10-3 and TRBJ2-7; TRBD1 is a possible D gene (6 bases). V was trimmed by 4 bases and J by 2 bases, leaving 12 bases between them. This CDR3 contains 14 residues. Germline assignment: CDR1 ENHRY and CDR2 SYGVKD. CDR3 nucleotides: TGTGCCATCAGTGGGATGGGGGCTACCTACGAGCAGTACTTC. Amino acids: CAISGMGATYEQYF.

The genes are TRBV5-6 and TRBJ1-2; D call uncertain. CDR1 and CDR2 (germline): SGHDT, YYEEEE. CDR3 length: 13 residues. Trimming left V 1 base short and J 4 bases short, with 8 bases between. The CDR3 sequence: CASSLTDFYGYTF. The CDR3 DNA sequence: TGTGCCAGCAGCTTGACCGACTTCTATGGCTACACCTTC.

The genes are TRBV10-3 and TRBJ2-7; 11 nucleotides agree with TRBD2. Trimming cost V 2 bases and J 2 bases; bases outside gene matches: 5. Germline V gene lookup returns CDR1 ENHRY and CDR2 SYGVKD. CDR3 size: 16 residues. The CDR3 sequence is CAISEGLAGFTYEQYF. The CDR3 DNA reads TGTGCCATCAGTGAGGGACTAGCGGGCTTCACCTACGAGCAGTACTTC.

This clonotype is medium-sized (0.01 to 0.1%) by share. The gene calls are TRBV6-5 and TRBJ1-3, with D hard to call. The CDR3 runs to 12 residues. CDR1 and CDR2 (germline): MNHEY, SVGAGI. The V end was cut by 9 bases, the J end by 0 bases, with 6 bases between. CDR3 nucleotides: TGTGCCAGTCGGGGCTCTGGAAACACCATATATTTT. Translated: CASRGSGNTIYF.

This clonotype was detected only a few times. This chain joins TRBV10-2 and TRBJ2-1, with no clear D. The germline V gene has CDR1 WSHSY and CDR2 SAAADI. Between the trimmed V and J ends, which lost 6 bases and 5 bases, there was a span of 8 bases. This CDR3 region has 12 residues. The CDR3 DNA reads TGCGCCAGCAGATTGTGGGACAATGAGCAGTTCTTC. This encodes CASRLWDNEQFF.

The rearrangement joins TRBV5-5 to TRBJ1-3; D is perhaps TRBD1 (6 bases). Trimming left V 1 base short and J 3 bases short, with 11 bases between. The CDR3 runs to 15 residues. The germline CDR1 and CDR2 sequences are SGHKS and YYEKEE (reference sequence). The CDR3 protein is CASSLTGLDGNTIYF. The CDR3 coding sequence is TGTGCCAGCAGCTTGACAGGGTTGGATGGAAACACCATATATTTT.

This clonotype is classed as medium-sized. The J gene is TRBJ1-3, the V gene TRBV29-1; maybe TRBD1 (5 bases). Germline loops: CDR1 SQVTM, CDR2 ANQGSEA. The CDR3 is 15 residues long. The V end lost 0 bases, the J end lost 0 bases, and 9 bases lay between the germline ends. The CDR3 DNA sequence: TGCAGCGTTGAAGATCTGGGGGTCTCTGGAAACACCATATATTTT. Encoded protein: CSVEDLGVSGNTIYF.

This clonotype was found a few times. This chain connects TRBV5-1 to TRBJ2-1, with 12 bases aligning to TRBD2. The germline gives CDR1 SGHRS, CDR2 YFSETQ. Trimming took 5 bases from V and 3 from J; bases not matched to a gene: 3. CDR3 length: 15 amino acids. DNA for the CDR3: TGCGCCAGCAGGACTAGCGGGGGCCTCTACAATGAGCAGTTCTTC. It yields the protein CASRTSGGLYNEQFF.

Points on this clonotype: This sequence may be a read error, since a much larger clone differs from it by one base. The chain links TRBV18 to TRBJ2-2, with 11 bases matching TRBD1. With 3 bases clipped from V and 6 bases from J, the junction kept 3 bases outside the gene matches. In germline, CDR1 is KGHSH, CDR2 LQKENI. The CDR3 is made up of 15 amino acids. DNA of the CDR3: TGTGCCAGCTCACCGGACAGGGGGCGGTCCGGGGAGCTGTTTTTT. Encoded protein: CASSPDRGRSGELFF.

This clonotype is categorized as medium-sized. V usage is TRBV13 and J usage is TRBJ2-2; D ambiguous. Trimming left V 5 bases short and J 3 bases short, with 13 bases between. The CDR3 spans 15 residues. Germline CDR1 reads PRHDT; CDR2 reads FYEKMQ (reference sequence). The CDR3 DNA is TGTGCCAGCAGCGGTAGAGGTGGTTACACCGGGGAGCTGTTTTTT. Translated: CASSGRGGYTGELFF.

This clonotype is judged medium-sized. The chain has TRBV19 and TRBJ2-7; D is perhaps TRBD1 or TRBD2 (5 bases each). The ends were cut back, 8 bases at V and 2 bases at J, with 16 bases in the middle. From germline, CDR1 is LNHDA and CDR2 SQIVND (reference sequence). The CDR3 extends over 14 amino acids. This chain's CDR3 is CASHPGLVPYEQYF. DNA for the CDR3: TGTGCCAGTCACCCGGGGCTCGTCCCCTACGAGCAGTACTTC.

The J gene is TRBJ2-1, the V gene TRBV7-2, with TRBD1 matching over 9 bases. The germline CDR1 and CDR2 sequences are SGHTA and FQGNSA. The CDR3 spans 14 residues. Trimming cost V 8 bases and J 9 bases; bases outside gene matches: 11. CDR3 DNA: TGTGCCAGCGAACGGGAACAGGGGGCGATTGAGCAGTTCTTC. This translates into CASEREQGAIEQFF.

This clonotype counts as medium-sized (0.01 to 0.1%). The chain uses TRBV6-5 and TRBJ1-3, with TRBD1 matching 7 bases. There are 14 residues in the CDR3. Germline CDR1 and CDR2: MNHEY and SVGAGI. Trimming removed 5 bases from V and 4 bases from J; junction bases left unmatched: 5. The CDR3 nucleotides are TGTGCCAGCAGTGAGGGGGCGCCAGGAAACACCATATATTTT. As protein: CASSEGAPGNTIYF.

This clonotype was picked up a small number of times. The chain joins TRBV28 to TRBJ2-1; D may correspond to TRBD1 or TRBD2 (5 bases each). Germline CDR1 reads MDHEN; CDR2 reads SYDVKM. Trimming removed 6 bases from V and 7 bases from J, with 16 bases in between. The length of the CDR3 is 14 residues. The CDR3 spells CASSSLGEGNEQFF. DNA of the CDR3: TGTGCCAGCAGCTCCCTGGGAGAGGGGAATGAGCAGTTCTTC.

The gene calls are TRBV5-1 and TRBJ2-2; TRBD1 agrees at 9 bases. The V gene's germline CDR1 is SGHRS and CDR2 YFSETQ. V lost 0 bases and J lost 6; bases outside the gene matches: 3. The CDR3 extends over 15 amino acids. The DNA for the CDR3 is TGCGCCAGCAGCTTGGGGACAGGGGTGGCCGGGGAGCTGTTTTTT. This translates into CASSLGTGVAGELFF. The full variable domain, in which reference TRBV5-1 and TRBJ2-2 provide the parts outside the CDR3, is KAGVTQTPRYLIKTRGQQVTLSCSPISGHRSVSWYQQTPGQGLQFLFEYFSETQRNKGNFPGRFSGRQFSNSRSEMNVSTLELGDSALYLCASSLGTGVAGELFFGEGSRLTVL.

This clonotype is medium-sized (0.01 to 0.1%) within its sample. The chain has TRBV27 and TRBJ2-1; 7 bases line up with TRBD2. The V and J ends lost 2 bases and 8 bases, in that order; junction bases with no gene match: 15. There are 17 residues in the CDR3. Germline values: CDR1 MNHEY, CDR2 SMNVEV (reference sequence). CDR3 sequence: CASSLEGPRLAGHEQFF. The CDR3 DNA is TGTGCCAGCAGTTTAGAGGGCCCGCGACTAGCCGGCCATGAGCAGTTCTTC.

Comment on this clonotype: A clone one base away is much larger, so this may be a read error. The chain couples TRBV6-5 to TRBJ2-1; TRBD2 matches at 7 bases. The trim removed 6 bases at V and 2 bases at J, leaving 7 bases unmatched. The germline CDR1 and CDR2 sequences are MNHEY and SVGAGI. This CDR3 contains 15 residues. The CDR3, as DNA: TGTGCCAGCAGACATACTAGCGCGGCCTACAATGAGCAGTTCTTC. This gives the protein CASRHTSAAYNEQFF.

This clonotype is labeled medium-sized (0.01 to 0.1%). The chain combines TRBV27 with TRBJ2-1; 10 bases map to TRBD2. This CDR3 contains 16 residues. With V trimmed by 4 bases and J by 5 bases, 8 bases remained unmatched. Germline CDR1 and CDR2: MNHEY and SMNVEV (reference sequence). CDR3 residues: CASSSVSGRSHNEQFF. CDR3 coding DNA: TGTGCCAGCAGTTCCGTTAGCGGGAGGTCCCACAATGAGCAGTTCTTC.

By frequency in the sample, this clonotype is medium-sized. The rearrangement links TRBV19 to TRBJ2-1; 11 nucleotides align to TRBD1. V was clipped by 6 bases and J by 5 bases; unmatched bases: 9. The V gene's germline CDR1 is LNHDA and CDR2 SQIVND (reference sequence). The CDR3 extends over 16 amino acids. The CDR3 DNA is TGTGCCAGTAGGGGAGCCGCGGACAGGGGGCACAATGAGCAGTTCTTC. It codes for CASRGAADRGHNEQFF.

The chain is built from TRBV20-1 and TRBJ2-3; 8 bases align to TRBD2. V shed 6 bases and J 4 bases; nucleotides not matched to a gene: 9. The CDR3 runs 14 residues. Germline CDR1 DFQATT, CDR2 SNEGSKA (reference sequence). Here the CDR3 reads CSALGLVSSDTQYF. CDR3 in DNA: TGCAGTGCCCTGGGACTAGTCTCTTCAGATACGCAGTATTTT.

This clonotype counts as medium-sized. The rearrangement joins TRBV5-5 to TRBJ2-3; maybe TRBD1 (6 bases). This CDR3 is 15 amino acids long. CDR1 is SGHKS and CDR2 is YYEKEE in the germline V gene (reference sequence). Trimming left V 2 bases short and J 0 bases short, with 10 bases between. CDR3 sequence reads: CASSLRDISTDTQYF. The CDR3 DNA sequence: TGTGCCAGCAGCTTAAGGGACATTAGCACAGATACGCAGTATTTT.

The chain has TRBV5-1 and TRBJ1-6, with D possibly being TRBD1 (6 bases). Germline V gene sequence: CDR1 SGHRS, CDR2 YFSETQ. CDR3 length: 17 residues. V lost 4 bases, J lost 7 bases, and 21 bases lay in between. The chain's CDR3 is CASSPARTARENSPLHF. The DNA for the CDR3 is TGCGCCAGCAGCCCCGCTAGGACAGCCCGGGAGAATTCACCCCTCCACTTT. Drawing the rest from reference TRBV5-1 and TRBJ1-6, the complete variable domain is KAGVTQTPRYLIKTRGQQVTLSCSPISGHRSVSWYQQTPGQGLQFLFEYFSETQRNKGNFPGRFSGRQFSNSRSEMNVSTLELGDSALYLCASSPARTARENSPLHFGNGTRLTVT.

This clonotype was recorded a few times. The chain has TRBV15 and TRBJ1-4; the D is unclear. The CDR3 spans 15 residues. The ends were cut back, 3 bases at V and 3 bases at J, with 11 bases in the middle. Germline V gives CDR1 LNHNV, CDR2 YYDKDF (reference sequence). The CDR3 spells CATSRPAEPNEKLFF. CDR3 in DNA: TGTGCCACCAGCAGGCCCGCAGAACCTAATGAAAAACTGTTTTTT. The variable domain in full, completed from reference TRBV15 and TRBJ1-4, reads DAMVIQNPRYQVTQFGKPVTLSCSQTLNHNVMYWYQQKSSQAPKLLFHYYDKDFNNEADTPDNFQSRRPNTSFCFLDIRSPGLGDTAMYLCATSRPAEPNEKLFFGSGTQLSVL.

This chain links TRBV6-6 with TRBJ2-1; no firm D call. The CDR3 totals 15 residues. Between the trimmed V and J ends, which lost 6 bases and 2 bases, there was a span of 14 bases. Germline values: CDR1 MNHNY, CDR2 SVGAGI (reference sequence). The CDR3, as DNA: TGTGCCAGCAGAAACGGGCGCTCCCCCTACAATGAGCAGTTCTTC. Amino acid sequence: CASRNGRSPYNEQFF.

This clonotype occurred many times. The chain links TRBV7-6 to TRBJ2-5; 7 bases map to TRBD2. The CDR3 consists of 14 residues. CDR1 and CDR2 (germline): SGHVS, FNYEAQ. V shed 6 bases and J 5 bases; nucleotides not matched to a gene: 9. The CDR3 DNA sequence: TGTGCCAGCAGTCTGGCGGGGGTCGGGGAGACCCAGTACTTC. Translation: CASSLAGVGETQYF.